These 30 T cell receptor beta chains share one sample of origin, sequenced in a study of CD8 T cells in ankylosing spondylitis. Via MiXCR, TCRdb re-called the 5' RACE reads, giving one row per CDR3 protein. The table lists approximately 300,000 distinct CDR3 sequences, under 25% of them singletons. Sample: blood, either unsorted or a sorted T cell fraction (not recorded which). These receptors came from a female donor with ankylosing spondylitis or in good health (not recorded which).

This rearrangement joins TRBV2 to TRBJ2-3; TRBD2 matches at 13 bases. The CDR3 spans 14 residues. With V trimmed by 6 bases and J by 6 bases, 3 bases remained unmatched. From germline, CDR1 is SNHLY and CDR2 FYNNEI. This chain's CDR3 is CASRWTSGSDTQYF. CDR3 nucleotides: TGTGCCAGCAGATGGACTAGCGGGAGCGATACGCAGTATTTT.

The chain joins TRBV4-3 to TRBJ2-7; TRBD2 agrees at 9 bases. CDR3 length: 15 amino acids. Germline V gene data show CDR1 as LGHNA and CDR2 as YSLEER. J gave up 4 bases and V 0 bases, and 4 bases lay outside the gene matches. The CDR3 DNA follows: TGCGCCAGCAGCCAAGATAGCGGGAGTGAATACGAGCAGTACTTC. It yields the protein CASSQDSGSEYEQYF.

At least ten counts were recorded for this clonotype. This rearrangement joins TRBV20-1 to TRBJ2-5, with TRBD2 identical over 11 bases. Germline V gives CDR1 DFQATT, CDR2 SNEGSKA (reference sequence). J lost 3 bases, V lost 6 bases, and 3 bases had no gene match. The CDR3 is 13 amino acids. In DNA, the CDR3 is TGCAGTGCGGAGGGACTAGCGGAAGAGACCCAGTACTTC. Protein sequence: CSAEGLAEETQYF.

J is TRBJ1-1 and V is TRBV29-1, with unresolved D. The CDR3 is made up of 13 amino acids. Trimming took off 4 bases at V and 1 base at J, with 10 bases between the two ends. Germline loops: CDR1 SQVTM, CDR2 ANQGSEA. The CDR3: CSVGEAGNTEAFF. The CDR3 region has the DNA TGCAGCGTTGGGGAGGCGGGGAACACTGAAGCTTTCTTT.

Many counts were recorded for this clonotype. This rearrangement joins TRBV20-1 to TRBJ2-1; TRBD1 aligns across 8 bases. Germline lookup yields CDR1 DFQATT and CDR2 SNEGSKA (reference sequence). Trimming took 6 bases from V and 15 from J; bases not matched to a gene: 13. The CDR3 has 12 residues. CDR3 region: CSAQGQAPYLFF. In DNA form, the CDR3 reads TGCAGTGCCCAGGGACAGGCCCCATACCTGTTCTTC.

This clonotype was detected a few times. J is TRBJ2-7 and V is TRBV4-3, with D hard to call. The germline V gene has CDR1 LGHNA and CDR2 YSLEER. This CDR3 has 14 residues. Trimming pared 0 bases from V and 0 bases from J, leaving 6 bases between. This chain's CDR3 is CASSQDASSYEQYF. CDR3 nucleotides: TGCGCCAGCAGCCAAGATGCAAGCTCCTACGAGCAGTACTTC.

This clonotype was counted only a few times. The chain is built from TRBV7-2 and TRBJ2-2; TRBD1 might be the D (5 bases). Germline CDR1 and CDR2: SGHTA and FQGNSA. Trimming removed 1 base from V and 0 bases from J, with 9 bases in between. The CDR3 covers 16 residues. In DNA, the CDR3 is TGTGCCAGCAGCTTAGGAAAGGGGACGAACACCGGGGAGCTGTTTTTT. It codes for CASSLGKGTNTGELFF.

This clonotype has a count of ten or more. The chain joins TRBV20-1 to TRBJ1-5, with no clear D. Trimming took 1 base from V and 3 from J, leaving 4 bases between them. The CDR3 is 12 amino acids. In germline, CDR1 is DFQATT, CDR2 SNEGSKA (reference sequence). The CDR3 DNA is TGCAGTGCTAGAGGGCCCAATCAGCCCCAGCATTTT. Protein product: CSARGPNQPQHF.

This chain joins TRBV12-3 or TRBV12-4 and TRBJ1-6; 9 nucleotides agree with TRBD1. The CDR3 loop spans 15 amino acids. J gave up 8 bases and V 5 bases, and 7 bases lay outside the gene matches. In DNA, the CDR3 is TGTGCCAGCAGTGGGACTAGGACAGGGGATTCACCCCTCCACTTT. Translated: CASSGTRTGDSPLHF.

Here the CDR3 reads CASSQVSYYNEQFF. CDR3 nucleotide sequence: TGCGCCAGCAGCCAAGTGAGCTACTACAATGAGCAGTTCTTC. The genes are TRBV4-3 and TRBJ2-1, with D hard to call. Germline V gene sequence: CDR1 LGHNA, CDR2 YSLEER. The CDR3 loop spans 14 amino acids. Trimming shortened V by 1 base and J by 3 bases, and 7 bases separated the two germline ends.

The chain couples TRBV7-2 to TRBJ2-7; the match to TRBD1 covers 9 bases. The CDR3 is 14 amino acids. V shed 6 bases, J shed 5 bases, and the junction held 8 bases outside the gene matches. Per germline, CDR1 SGHTA and CDR2 FQGNSA. The CDR3 protein is CASRGTGGRDEQYF. The CDR3 nucleotides are TGTGCCAGCAGGGGTACAGGGGGCAGGGACGAGCAGTACTTC.

This clonotype has only a few counts. The V gene is TRBV20-1, the J gene TRBJ2-7; D is perhaps TRBD2 (5 bases). Germline CDR1 DFQATT, CDR2 SNEGSKA (reference sequence). V was trimmed by 4 bases and J by 3 bases, leaving 10 bases between them. The CDR3 is 12 amino acids. The CDR3, as DNA: TGCAGTGCTACTTTCCGGGACTACGAGCAGTACTTC. As protein: CSATFRDYEQYF.

This clonotype was seen more than once but under ten times. This rearrangement joins TRBV20-1 to TRBJ2-1; 15 bases line up with TRBD2. V lost 5 bases and J lost 8; bases outside the gene matches: 7. The CDR3 has 15 amino acids. CDR1 is DFQATT, CDR2 SNEGSKA, per germline (reference sequence). The CDR3 DNA follows: TGCAGTGCTCTCGGACTAGCGGGAGGGCGGGATGAGCAGTTCTTC. Protein sequence: CSALGLAGGRDEQFF.

This clonotype came up a few times. The J gene is TRBJ2-1, the V gene TRBV29-1; D is unresolved. V shed 7 bases and J shed 8 bases, with 9 bases lying between them. The CDR3 runs to 10 residues. Germline V gives CDR1 SQVTM, CDR2 ANQGSEA. The CDR3 DNA sequence: TGCAGCGAGTTCTGCCATGAGCAGTTCTTC. It is translated as CSEFCHEQFF.

CDR3: CASMEQGHGSYEQYF. In DNA form, the CDR3 reads TGTGCCAGTATGGAGCAGGGCCATGGGTCCTACGAGCAGTACTTC. This sequence joins TRBV19 and TRBJ2-7; perhaps TRBD1 as D (5 bases). V dropped 7 bases and J dropped 1 base, with 17 bases sitting between them. There are 15 residues in the CDR3. Germline CDR1 is LNHDA and CDR2 is SQIVND (reference sequence). The variable domain in full, completed from reference TRBV19 and TRBJ2-7, reads DGGITQSPKYLFRKEGQNVTLSCEQNLNHDAMYWYRQDPGQGLRLIYYSQIVNDFQKGDIAEGYSVSREKKESFPLTVTSAQKNPTAFYLCASMEQGHGSYEQYFGPGTRLTVT.

The genes are TRBV28 and TRBJ2-3; weak D call: TRBD1 (8 bases). The CDR3 extends over 15 amino acids. Trimming removed 9 bases at V and 4 bases at J, with 20 bases between. CDR1 and CDR2 (germline): MDHEN, SYDVKM. CDR3 region: CASISQGGGADTQYF. The CDR3 DNA reads TGTGCCAGTATTTCACAGGGGGGGGGCGCAGATACGCAGTATTTT.

The V and J genes are TRBV19 and TRBJ2-3; D is unresolved. V was trimmed by 1 base and J by 6 bases, leaving 2 bases between them. Germline CDR1 is LNHDA and CDR2 is SQIVND (reference sequence). The CDR3 loop spans 11 amino acids. The CDR3 bases are TGTGCCAGTAGTATAGGGGATACGCAGTATTTT. Translated: CASSIGDTQYF.

A few counts support this clonotype. CDR3 in amino acids: CATSRDSNKFYEQYF. The CDR3 DNA reads TGTGCCACCAGCAGAGATTCTAACAAGTTCTACGAGCAGTACTTC. The chain couples TRBV15 to TRBJ2-7; no definite D call. V was clipped by 0 bases and J by 3 bases, with 12 bases between them. Germline loops: CDR1 LNHNV, CDR2 YYDKDF (reference sequence). CDR3 length equals 15 residues.

The sample holds a few counts of this clonotype. Germline and junction disagree at one end, which may indicate a read error. This sequence joins TRBV12-3 or TRBV12-4 and TRBJ2-1; 8 bases fit TRBD2. This CDR3 region has 14 residues. CDR3 in amino acids: CASSLAGGRREQFF. The CDR3 nucleotides are TGTGCCAGCAGTCTAGCGGGTGGGAGACGTGAGCAGTTCTTC.

The V and J genes are TRBV28 and TRBJ2-2; tentative D call: TRBD1 (7 bases). Per the germline V gene, CDR1 is MDHEN and CDR2 is SYDVKM. The CDR3 is 17 amino acids. V was trimmed by 2 bases and J by 3 bases, leaving 16 bases between them. The CDR3 protein is CASSLSEQGTYTGELFF. The CDR3 coding sequence is TGTGCCAGCAGTTTAAGCGAACAGGGGACTTACACCGGGGAGCTGTTTTTT.

This clonotype was recorded a few times. CDR3 residues: CASSHQRGTLAKNIQYF. Here the CDR3 DNA reads TGTGCCAGCAGTCACCAAAGGGGAACTTTAGCCAAAAACATTCAGTACTTC. J is TRBJ2-4 and V is TRBV6-5; the D gene is possibly TRBD1 (5 bases). Germline CDR1 reads MNHEY; CDR2 reads SVGAGI. V dropped 5 bases and J dropped 0 bases, with 17 bases sitting between them. The CDR3 sequence is 17 residues long.

This clonotype was detected ten times or more. V gene TRBV27 combines with J gene TRBJ2-1; TRBD2 is a possible D gene (6 bases). CDR3 length: 16 amino acids. Trimming took off 1 base at V and 6 bases at J, with 16 bases between the two ends. Germline values: CDR1 MNHEY, CDR2 SMNVEV (reference sequence). In DNA form, the CDR3 reads TGTGCCAGCAGTTTATACGGGGGACGAGGAGGCAATGAGCAGTTCTTC. Translated, it gives CASSLYGGRGGNEQFF.

This clonotype was detected a few times. The chain uses TRBV5-5 and TRBJ1-6; no reliable D call. The CDR3 contains 14 residues. V was shortened by 4 bases and J by 5 bases, with 10 bases between the two germline ends. CDR1 SGHKS and CDR2 YYEKEE come from the germline V gene (reference sequence). The CDR3 protein is CASSVDPNNSPLHF. In nucleotides, the CDR3 is TGTGCCAGCAGCGTTGACCCTAATAATTCACCCCTCCACTTT.

The chain carries TRBV20-1 and TRBJ2-3; D unresolved. The CDR3 has 12 amino acids. Trimming cost V 6 bases and J 2 bases, with 9 bases left between them. Germline CDR1 reads DFQATT; CDR2 reads SNEGSKA (reference sequence). CDR3 residues: CSATQLTDTQYF. Here the CDR3 DNA reads TGCAGTGCCACCCAACTCACAGATACGCAGTATTTT.

This clonotype was seen a few times. The J gene is TRBJ2-7, the V gene TRBV12-3 or TRBV12-4; D may be TRBD1 (5 bases). CDR3 length: 15 residues. Trimming took off 0 bases at V and 4 bases at J, with 13 bases between the two ends. Here the CDR3 reads CASSLASGGAYEQYF. The DNA for the CDR3 is TGTGCCAGCAGTTTAGCTTCCGGTGGGGCATACGAGCAGTACTTC.

The chain joins TRBV5-1 to TRBJ2-2; 9 bases map to TRBD1. The germline CDR1 and CDR2 sequences are SGHRS and YFSETQ. With 4 bases clipped from V and 4 bases from J, the junction kept 5 bases outside the gene matches. This CDR3 contains 15 residues. The CDR3 sequence: CASSIGQGLTGELFF. The CDR3 coding sequence is TGCGCCAGCAGCATTGGACAGGGGCTCACCGGGGAGCTGTTTTTT.

In its sample, this clonotype was seen a few times. The chain joins TRBV9 to TRBJ2-3, with 12 bases lining up with TRBD2. CDR1 SGDLS and CDR2 YYNGEE come from the germline V gene. The CDR3 runs 15 residues. The ends lost 0 bases at V and 5 bases at J; junction bases unmatched: 1. In DNA form, the CDR3 reads TGTGCCAGCAGCGTAGGACTAGCGGGAGAAGATACGCAGTATTTT. Its translation is CASSVGLAGEDTQYF.

The sample holds a few counts of this clonotype. The rearrangement uses TRBV20-1 and TRBJ1-1; perhaps TRBD1 as D (5 bases). CDR1 is DFQATT and CDR2 is SNEGSKA in the germline V gene (reference sequence). This CDR3 spans 11 amino acids. V was trimmed by 6 bases and J by 8 bases, leaving 13 bases between them. DNA of the CDR3: TGCAGTGCCCCAGGGATGACCGAAGCTTTCTTT. Translation: CSAPGMTEAFF.

This clonotype came up a few times. The chain carries TRBV7-7 and TRBJ2-1; D remains ambiguous. The V and J ends lost 6 bases and 5 bases respectively, with 14 bases between them. Germline CDR1 and CDR2: SSHAT and FNYEAQ (reference sequence). CDR3 length: 14 residues. CDR3 nucleotide sequence: TGTGCCAGCAGTCGTCTGTCCAAACACAATGAGCAGTTCTTC. Translation gives CASSRLSKHNEQFF.

This clonotype has just a few counts. The rearrangement uses TRBV10-3 and TRBJ2-2; D not resolved. Per germline, CDR1 ENHRY and CDR2 SYGVKD. The CDR3 loop spans 13 amino acids. Trimming pared 0 bases from V and 5 bases from J, leaving 4 bases between. The CDR3 region has the DNA TGTGCCATCAGTGAGTCTGGGACCGGGGAGCTGTTTTTT. As protein: CAISESGTGELFF.